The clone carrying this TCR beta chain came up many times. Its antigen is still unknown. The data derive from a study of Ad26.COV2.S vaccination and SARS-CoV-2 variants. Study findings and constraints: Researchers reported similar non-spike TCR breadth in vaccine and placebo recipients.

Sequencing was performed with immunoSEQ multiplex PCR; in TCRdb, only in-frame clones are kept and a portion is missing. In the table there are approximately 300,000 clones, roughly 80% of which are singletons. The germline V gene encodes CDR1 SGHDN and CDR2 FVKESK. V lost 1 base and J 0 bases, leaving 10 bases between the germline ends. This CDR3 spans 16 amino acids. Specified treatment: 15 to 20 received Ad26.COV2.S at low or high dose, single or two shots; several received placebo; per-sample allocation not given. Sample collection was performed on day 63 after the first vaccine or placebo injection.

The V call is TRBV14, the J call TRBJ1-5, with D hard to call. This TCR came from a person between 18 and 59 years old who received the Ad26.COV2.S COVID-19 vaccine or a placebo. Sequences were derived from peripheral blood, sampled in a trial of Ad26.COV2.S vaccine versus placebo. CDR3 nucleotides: TGTGCCAGCAGCCAAGTAACAGCCAATAGCAATCAGCCCCAGCATTTT. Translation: CASSQVTANSNQPQHF.